This entry lists 3 T cell receptor beta chains sequenced from one sample in a study of neoadjuvant anti-PD-1 for oral cavity cancer. Time point: after neoadjuvant nivolumab, at surgical resection. Method: immunoSEQ multiplex PCR; TCRdb's copy keeps in-frame clones and lacks some. The table shows tens of thousands of clones, with about 30% occurring only once. The sample consisted of tumor tissue, taken after nivolumab (anti-PD-1) treatment. Receptors originate from a person between 40 and 80 years old with oral cavity squamous cell carcinoma.

V is TRBV28 and J is TRBJ1-3; 11 nucleotides match TRBD1. The CDR3 runs to 16 residues. Trimming at V came to 7 bases and at J to 6 bases, leaving 11 bases not matched to a gene. Germline V gives CDR1 MDHEN, CDR2 SYDVKM. CDR3 sequence reads: CASTVLGQGDLNTIYF. CDR3 coding DNA: TGTGCCAGCACCGTTCTGGGACAGGGGGACCTAAACACCATATATTTT.

This clone was observed a few times. V usage is TRBV2 and J usage is TRBJ1-5, with 7 bases aligning to TRBD1. The ends lost 6 bases at V and 5 bases at J; junction bases unmatched: 4. From germline, CDR1 is SNHLY and CDR2 FYNNEI. CDR3 length: 13 amino acids. The CDR3 region is CASRGDSYQPQHF. In DNA form, the CDR3 reads TGTGCCAGCAGGGGGGACAGCTATCAGCCCCAGCATTTT.

A few counts support this clone. The chain employs TRBV7-2 and TRBJ2-1, with 11 bases aligning to TRBD2. From germline, CDR1 is SGHTA and CDR2 FQGNSA. Trimming at V came to 3 bases and at J to 7 bases, leaving 5 bases not matched to a gene. This CDR3 is built from 15 residues. The CDR3 loop is CASSLASGGLNEQFF. Here the CDR3 DNA reads TGTGCCAGCAGCTTGGCTAGCGGGGGGCTAAATGAGCAGTTCTTC.